These 6 T cell receptor beta chains came from one sample sequenced in a study of identifying expanded T cells in peripheral blood. Sequencing was performed with immunoSEQ multiplex PCR; in TCRdb, only in-frame clones are kept and a portion is missing. In the table there are about 90,000 clones, 88% of which are singletons. The source material was blood. These receptors originate from a person aged 18 to 69 in good health.

This chain links TRBV29-1 with TRBJ1-4; D possibly corresponds to TRBD1 (6 bases). CDR3 length: 13 residues. Germline V gene lookup returns CDR1 SQVTM and CDR2 ANQGSEA. V lost 5 bases and J lost 4, with 11 bases in between. CDR3 in DNA: TGCAGCGTTTCGGACAGTTATAATGAAAAACTGTTTTTT. It specifies CSVSDSYNEKLFF.

The chain has TRBV6-6 and TRBJ2-3; 7 positions agree with TRBD1. V lost 5 bases and J lost 2; bases outside the gene matches: 7. The CDR3 is made up of 15 amino acids. In germline, CDR1 is MNHNY, CDR2 SVGAGI (reference sequence). The CDR3 loop reads CASSDTGANTDTQYF. CDR3 nucleotides: TGTGCCAGCAGTGACACAGGGGCCAACACAGATACGCAGTATTTT.

The chain is built from TRBV5-5 and TRBJ2-7; D tentatively reads TRBD1 or TRBD2 (5 bases each). Germline V CDR1 and CDR2: SGHKS, YYEKEE (reference sequence). The CDR3 runs 14 residues. Trimming stripped 6 bases from V and 4 bases from J, with 17 bases between. The CDR3 DNA follows: TGTGCCAGCATCCCGACGGGGCATCGTTACGAGCAGTACTTC. Encoded protein: CASIPTGHRYEQYF.

This chain links TRBV29-1 with TRBJ2-7; the D is unclear. This CDR3 is 13 amino acids long. Germline CDR1 SQVTM, CDR2 ANQGSEA. Trimming took off 6 bases at V and 2 bases at J, with 14 bases between the two ends. As DNA, the CDR3 is TGCAGCGTCCGAAAACCGACCACCTACGAGCAGTACTTC. Its translation: CSVRKPTTYEQYF.

This clone is a singleton in its sample. J is TRBJ1-4 and V is TRBV11-2, with 8 positions matching TRBD1. V lost 0 bases and J lost 4; bases outside the gene matches: 13. The CDR3 loop spans 19 amino acids. The germline gives CDR1 SGHAT, CDR2 FQNNGV. The chain's CDR3 is CASSLEGPGQVSFNEKLFF. The DNA of the CDR3 is TGTGCCAGCAGCTTAGAGGGTCCGGGACAGGTGTCTTTTAATGAAAAACTGTTTTTT.

V gene TRBV11-2 combines with J gene TRBJ1-5; no reliable D call. Trimming stripped 3 bases from V and 10 bases from J, with 13 bases between. This CDR3 comprises 13 residues. Looked up from germline, CDR1 is SGHAT and CDR2 is FQNNGV. The CDR3 sequence: CASSFEQGLPQHF. CDR3 sequence (DNA): TGTGCCAGCAGCTTTGAGCAAGGCCTTCCCCAGCATTTT.